The 20 T cell receptor beta chains given below trace back to one sample, sequenced in a study of blood T cells in healthy people across ages. Using a J-beta primer mix together with a sample-barcoded 5' primer, a second PCR was run for roughly 7 to 12 cycles. Each CDR3 protein gets one entry after TCRdb re-called the 5' RACE reads with MiXCR. The table records about 800,000 distinct CDR3 sequences, about half of them present only once. The specimen sequenced was blood. Source of these receptors: a man of 80 years or more in good health.

This clonotype was found many times. The chain joins TRBV13 to TRBJ2-1, with 7 nucleotides matching TRBD2. The CDR3 is 16 residues long. The ends lost 5 bases at V and 2 bases at J; junction bases unmatched: 9. The germline CDR1 and CDR2 sequences are PRHDT and FYEKMQ (reference sequence). CDR3 region: CASSRLASSTYNEQFF. Here the CDR3 DNA reads TGTGCCAGCAGCCGACTAGCCAGTAGCACCTACAATGAGCAGTTCTTC.

This clonotype was observed once. The rearrangement links TRBV7-3 to TRBJ1-2; perhaps TRBD1 as D (5 bases). Germline CDR1 SGHTA, CDR2 FQGTGA. Trimming cost V 2 bases and J 8 bases, with 18 bases left between them. CDR3 size: 15 residues. The CDR3 sequence: CASSLSHRGRVGYTF. The DNA of the CDR3 is TGTGCCAGCAGCTTATCCCACCGGGGCAGGGTAGGCTACACCTTC.

This clonotype was recorded at least ten times. V usage is TRBV28 and J usage is TRBJ2-3; 11 positions match TRBD2. V lost 1 base, J lost 7 bases, and 4 bases stayed unmatched. Germline CDR1 MDHEN, CDR2 SYDVKM. The CDR3 consists of 15 residues. CDR3 protein: CASSLFLAGGNTQYF. The CDR3 coding sequence is TGTGCCAGCAGTTTATTCCTAGCGGGAGGAAATACGCAGTATTTT.

The rearrangement uses TRBV12-3 or TRBV12-4 and TRBJ2-1; TRBD2 matches 8 bases. This CDR3 is built from 18 residues. Unmatched junction bases numbered 16, after V lost 4 bases and J lost 5 bases. The CDR3 here is CASSSRGAGVKPNNEQFF. The CDR3 region has the DNA TGTGCCAGCAGTTCCCGAGGAGCGGGAGTAAAACCAAACAATGAGCAGTTCTTC.

CDR3 amino acids: CASSEGPRGGTGELFF. The CDR3 DNA reads TGTGCCAGCAGTGAAGGTCCAAGGGGCGGCACCGGGGAGCTGTTTTTT. The chain combines TRBV2 with TRBJ2-2; possibly TRBD1 for D (5 bases). Trimming took off 1 base at V and 4 bases at J, with 13 bases between the two ends. Per germline, CDR1 SNHLY and CDR2 FYNNEI. The CDR3 has 16 residues.

This chain uses TRBV12-3 or TRBV12-4 with TRBJ2-1, with 8 bases lining up with TRBD2. Trimming took 1 base from V and 4 from J; bases not matched to a gene: 9. CDR3 length: 17 amino acids. CDR3 amino acids: CASSLDPRVAGYNEQFF. CDR3 DNA sequence: TGTGCCAGCAGTTTAGACCCACGGGTAGCGGGGTACAATGAGCAGTTCTTC.

V is TRBV6-5 and J is TRBJ2-5, with TRBD1 matching 9 bases. The germline CDR1 and CDR2 sequences are MNHEY and SVGAGI. This CDR3 has 13 residues. After removal of 7 bases from V and 5 bases from J, the junction contained 5 bases not matched to a gene. This CDR3 reads CASKGQGLETQYF. DNA of the CDR3: TGTGCCAGCAAGGGACAGGGTTTGGAGACCCAGTACTTC.

The genes are TRBV12-3 or TRBV12-4 and TRBJ2-1; TRBD1 is a possible D gene (6 bases). Trimming removed 3 bases from V and 6 bases from J, with 15 bases in between. CDR3 length: 15 amino acids. The CDR3 nucleotides read TGTGCCAGCAGTTTGGGGGCTGTTAACTTCAATGAGCAGTTCTTC. Translated, it gives CASSLGAVNFNEQFF.

The chain links TRBV30 to TRBJ2-1, with D hard to call. This CDR3 region has 15 residues. V was pared by 2 bases and J by 9 bases, with 20 bases between. The germline V gene encodes CDR1 GTSNPN and CDR2 SVGIG (reference sequence). The CDR3 sequence: CAWSSEAWRETEQFF. The CDR3 DNA reads TGTGCCTGGAGTTCCGAAGCCTGGAGAGAAACTGAGCAGTTCTTC.

In its sample, this clonotype was seen a few times. This rearrangement joins TRBV5-1 to TRBJ2-7; D is perhaps TRBD1 or TRBD2 (6 bases each). Germline loops: CDR1 SGHRS, CDR2 YFSETQ. The CDR3 runs to 15 residues. Trimming removed 1 base at V and 2 bases at J, with 13 bases between. The DNA for the CDR3 is TGCGCCAGCAGCTTGAACGGGGGCGGGACCTACGAGCAGTACTTC. The encoded protein is CASSLNGGGTYEQYF.

This sequence joins TRBV14 and TRBJ2-3; no reliable D call. The CDR3 runs 13 residues. The V end was cut by 0 bases, the J end by 4 bases, with 5 bases between. The germline V gene has CDR1 SGHDN and CDR2 FVKESK. CDR3 coding DNA: TGTGCCAGCAGCCAAGATATACCAGATACGCAGTATTTT. It specifies CASSQDIPDTQYF.

This chain connects TRBV21-1 to TRBJ2-7; TRBD1 was called by the table and not checked on the DNA. TRBV21-1 is a listed pseudogene. There are 13 residues in the CDR3. The CDR3 spells CANRDIRNYEQYF. The CDR3 nucleotides read TGTGCCAACCGGGACATAAGGAACTACGAGCAGTACTTC.

The chain links TRBV12-3 or TRBV12-4 to TRBJ2-7; 11 nucleotides line up with TRBD2. V trimming: 5 bases; J trimming: 3 bases; junction bases outside the gene matches: 6. The CDR3 length is 15 residues. The CDR3 loop reads CASSPGLAEIYEQYF. Here the CDR3 DNA reads TGTGCCAGCAGTCCGGGACTAGCGGAGATCTACGAGCAGTACTTC.

The chain joins TRBV3-1 to TRBJ2-3; no clear D gene. This CDR3 spans 12 amino acids. Germline CDR1 reads LGHDT; CDR2 reads YNNKEL (reference sequence). V shed 11 bases and J shed 6 bases, with 15 bases lying between them. CDR3 region: CASVGSDDTQYF. The DNA of the CDR3 is TGTGCCTCCGTGGGGTCGGATGATACGCAGTATTTT.

The V gene is TRBV12-3 or TRBV12-4, the J gene TRBJ2-3, with 9 bases fitting TRBD2. Unmatched junction bases numbered 11, after V lost 7 bases and J lost 6 bases. The CDR3 runs 15 residues. The CDR3 nucleotides read TGTGCCAGCACCAGCGCGGGAGGGACAGCGGATACGCAGTATTTT. It encodes CASTSAGGTADTQYF.

This clonotype appeared a single time. The chain has TRBV7-8 and TRBJ2-3; TRBD1 or TRBD2 may be the D gene (5 bases each). V was shortened by 1 base and J by 4 bases, with 12 bases between the two germline ends. CDR1 and CDR2 (germline): SGHVS, FQNEAQ. The CDR3 consists of 15 residues. CDR3: CASSLGLRGADTQYF. The CDR3 DNA reads TGTGCCAGCAGCTTAGGGTTGAGGGGCGCAGATACGCAGTATTTT.

The CDR3 loop reads CASSLVDSLAGNEQYF. The CDR3 DNA reads as TGTGCCAGCAGCTTAGTGGACAGTCTAGCGGGAAATGAGCAGTACTTC. V is TRBV11-2 and J is TRBJ2-5, with 9 positions matching TRBD2. Germline V gene sequence: CDR1 SGHAT, CDR2 FQNNGV. The CDR3 covers 16 residues. Losses at the gene ends were 1 base for V and 11 bases for J; bases not matched to a gene: 14.

V and J are TRBV25-1 and TRBJ1-1, with D possibly TRBD1 on 5 matching bases. Germline lookup yields CDR1 MGHDK and CDR2 SYGVNS. V lost 5 bases and J 3 bases, leaving 13 bases between the germline ends. The CDR3 loop spans 14 amino acids. CDR3 sequence reads: CASSLIGADTEAFF. The CDR3 DNA is TGTGCCAGCAGTCTAATTGGGGCGGACACTGAAGCTTTCTTT.

In this sample, this clonotype turned up many times. The chain recombines TRBV14 with TRBJ2-1; D gene uncertain. V was trimmed by 1 base and J by 7 bases, leaving 5 bases between them. Germline CDR1 SGHDN, CDR2 FVKESK. The CDR3 is made up of 12 amino acids. The CDR3 loop reads CASSQVRNEQFF. The CDR3, as DNA: TGTGCCAGCAGCCAAGTCCGAAATGAGCAGTTCTTC. The complete variable domain, with remaining parts taken from reference TRBV14 and TRBJ2-1, reads EAGVTQFPSHSVIEKGQTVTLRCDPISGHDNLYWYRRVMGKEIKFLLHFVKESKQDESGMPNNRFLAERTGGTYSTLKVQPAELEDSGVYFCASSQVRNEQFFGPGTRLTVL.

The table lists this clonotype with a few counts. Being one base from a much bigger clone, this may be a read error. The chain joins TRBV5-1 to TRBJ2-5, with 8 positions matching TRBD2. V lost 0 bases and J lost 2; bases outside the gene matches: 3. CDR3 length: 15 amino acids. Per germline, CDR1 SGHRS and CDR2 YFSETQ. The CDR3 loop reads CASSLGLARQETQYF. The DNA of the CDR3 is TGCGCCAGCAGCTTGGGACTAGCGCGACAAGAGACCCAGTACTTC. The full variable domain, with the rest looked up from reference TRBV5-1 and TRBJ2-5, is KAGVTQTPRYLIKTRGQQVTLSCSPISGHRSVSWYQQTPGQGLQFLFEYFSETQRNKGNFPGRFSGRQFSNSRSEMNVSTLELGDSALYLCASSLGLARQETQYFGPGTRLLVL.